This T cell receptor (beta chain) was recovered during a study of CD8 T cells in Susac syndrome. Random hexamers were used to reverse transcribe the RNA input (roughly 0.5 to 1 ug). TCRdb independently ran MiXCR on the immunoSEQ multiplex PCR reads; one entry per CDR3 protein. This sample has 300,000 to 350,000 distinct CDR3 sequences, with 92% found just once. After removal of 1 base from V and 0 bases from J, the junction contained 2 bases not matched to a gene. Per germline, CDR1 SGHRS and CDR2 YFSETQ. CDR3 length equals 15 residues. TCR beta sequencing was performed on blood CD8+ and CD4+ T cells.

The chain recombines TRBV5-1 with TRBJ2-3; TRBD1 agrees at 7 bases. Material: CD4+ T cells from PBMCs. The TCR sequence derives from a human donor with multiple sclerosis. CDR3 DNA sequence: TGCGCCAGCAGCTTGAACAGGGGTAGCACAGATACGCAGTATTTT. Protein sequence: CASSLNRGSTDTQYF.